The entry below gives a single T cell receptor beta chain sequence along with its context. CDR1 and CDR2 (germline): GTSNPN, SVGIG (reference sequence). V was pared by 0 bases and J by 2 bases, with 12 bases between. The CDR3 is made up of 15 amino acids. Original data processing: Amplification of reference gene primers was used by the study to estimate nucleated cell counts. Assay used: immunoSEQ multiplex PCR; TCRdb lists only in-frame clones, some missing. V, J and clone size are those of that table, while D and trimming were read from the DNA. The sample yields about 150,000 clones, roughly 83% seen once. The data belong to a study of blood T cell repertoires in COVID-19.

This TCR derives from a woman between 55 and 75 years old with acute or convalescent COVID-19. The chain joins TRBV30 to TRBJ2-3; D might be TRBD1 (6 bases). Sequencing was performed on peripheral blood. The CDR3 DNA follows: TGTGCCTGGAGTGTATGGGCAGGGGCCACAGATACGCAGTATTTT. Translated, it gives CAWSVWAGATDTQYF.